This T cell receptor beta chain was found in a study of T cell changes during pregnancy in multiple sclerosis. Per the germline V gene, CDR1 is SGHDT and CDR2 is YYEEEE. The CDR3 totals 16 residues. Trimming took 4 bases from V and 10 from J, leaving 24 bases between them. Repertoires were generated with immunoSEQ multiplex PCR, while TCRdb's copy carries only in-frame clones and drops some. The data show about 92,000 clones, more than 85% seen once. Sequenced here: peripheral blood, sampled in the first trimester of pregnancy. The chain combines TRBV5-6 with TRBJ2-4; D may be TRBD2 (6 bases). The sequence was collected from a female donor with multiple sclerosis, enrolled in a pregnancy study. The CDR3 bases are TGTGCCAGCAGCCCATCCACCGGCGGAGGGGAAAGGATTCAGTACTTC. Amino acids: CASSPSTGGGERIQYF.